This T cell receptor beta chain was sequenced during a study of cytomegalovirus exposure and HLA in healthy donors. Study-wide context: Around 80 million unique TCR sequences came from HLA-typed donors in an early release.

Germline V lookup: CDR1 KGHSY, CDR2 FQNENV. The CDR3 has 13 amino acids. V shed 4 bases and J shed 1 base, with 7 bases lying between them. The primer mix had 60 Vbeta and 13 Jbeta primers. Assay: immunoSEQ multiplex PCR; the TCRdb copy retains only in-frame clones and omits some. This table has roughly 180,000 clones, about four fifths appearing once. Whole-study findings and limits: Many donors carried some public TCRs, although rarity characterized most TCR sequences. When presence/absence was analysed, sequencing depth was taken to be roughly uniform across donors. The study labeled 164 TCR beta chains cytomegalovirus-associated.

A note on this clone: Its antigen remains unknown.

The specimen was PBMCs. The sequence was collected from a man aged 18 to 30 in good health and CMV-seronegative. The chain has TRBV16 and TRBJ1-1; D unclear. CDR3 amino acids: CASSPPWNTEAFF. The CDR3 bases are TGTGCCAGCAGCCCCCCGTGGAACACTGAAGCTTTCTTT.